This TCR beta chain was identified in a study of neurological immune-mediated disorders. TCRdb reanalysed the 5' RACE reads using MiXCR and keeps one entry per CDR3 protein. The sample holds 55,000 to 65,000 distinct CDR3 sequences, around 3.5% seen once. The V end was cut by 3 bases, the J end by 6 bases, with 10 bases between. Germline V gene lookup returns CDR1 SGHTA and CDR2 FQGNSA. This CDR3 is 13 amino acids long. The sample holds many counts of this clonotype. This TCR came from a woman in her 30s with multiple sclerosis. Input material: PBMCs. The V gene is TRBV7-2, the J gene TRBJ2-3; D is undetermined. As DNA, the CDR3 is TGTGCCAGCAGCTTTATCTTGGTGGATACGCAGTATTTT. Residues: CASSFILVDTQYF.